These T cell receptor beta chains were read from a single sample in a study of blood T cell repertoires in COVID-19. Method: immunoSEQ multiplex PCR; TCRdb's copy keeps in-frame clones and lacks some. The profile shows 440,000 or so clones, 75% to 90% of them singletons. Specimen: peripheral blood. The receptors originated from a woman between 40 and 55 years old with COVID-19, enrolled during active disease. Each CDR3 is given with its conserved first and last residue. The D gene is left open where the match is weak. Size values are once, few and many counts, or a class for expanded clones, and some rows have none.

v_gene: TRBV7-2; abundance: NA; len: 15; j_gene: TRBJ2-5; d_gene: NA; CDR3aa: CASLMIGSASETQYF; CDR3nt: TGTGCCAGCCTTATGATCGGGAGCGCATCAGAGACCCAGTACTTC
v_gene: TRBV27; abundance: NA; len: 12; j_gene: TRBJ2-3; d_gene: NA; CDR3aa: CASSFFGDTQYF; CDR3nt: TGTGCCAGCAGTTTTTTCGGAGATACGCAGTATTTT
v_gene: TRBV5-1; abundance: NA; len: 14; j_gene: TRBJ2-7; d_gene: TRBD2; CDR3aa: CASGSGGPTYEQYF; CDR3nt: TGCGCCAGCGGGAGCGGGGGCCCCACCTACGAGCAGTACTTC
v_gene: TRBV23-1; abundance: NA; len: 15; j_gene: TRBJ1-1; d_gene: NA; CDR3aa: CASRWRGLVGTEAFF; CDR3nt: TGCGCCAGCAGGTGGCGGGGTTTGGTGGGCACTGAAGCTTTCTTT
v_gene: TRBV6-1; abundance: NA; len: 18; j_gene: TRBJ2-2; d_gene: TRBD2; CDR3aa: CASSATTSGRLRTGELFF; CDR3nt: TGTGCCAGCAGTGCAACGACTAGCGGGAGGCTACGCACCGGGGAGCTGTTTTTT
v_gene: TRBV5-1; abundance: NA; len: 15; j_gene: TRBJ2-3; d_gene: TRBD2; CDR3aa: CASSLGTSGTDTQYF; CDR3nt: TGCGCCAGCAGCTTGGGGACTAGCGGCACAGATACGCAGTATTTT
v_gene: TRBV5-4; abundance: NA; len: 13; j_gene: TRBJ1-2; d_gene: NA; CDR3aa: CASSLTEDYGYTF; CDR3nt: TGTGCCAGCAGCTTGACTGAAGACTATGGCTACACCTTC
v_gene: TRBV13; abundance: NA; len: 13; j_gene: TRBJ2-7; d_gene: NA; CDR3aa: CASSLGNSYEQYF; CDR3nt: TGTGCCAGCAGCTTAGGGAACAGCTACGAGCAGTACTTC
v_gene: TRBV11-2; abundance: NA; len: 15; j_gene: TRBJ1-4; d_gene: NA; CDR3aa: CASSLVRGTNEKLFF; CDR3nt: TGTGCCAGCAGCTTAGTGCGGGGGACTAATGAAAAACTGTTTTTT
v_gene: TRBV15; abundance: NA; len: 14; j_gene: TRBJ1-1; d_gene: NA; CDR3aa: CATSRGASNTEAFF; CDR3nt: TGTGCCACCAGCAGGGGAGCCTCAAACACTGAAGCTTTCTTT
v_gene: TRBV7-3; abundance: NA; len: 13; j_gene: TRBJ1-6; d_gene: NA; CDR3aa: CASSLMEESPLHF; CDR3nt: TGTGCCAGCAGCCTCATGGAGGAGTCACCCCTCCACTTT
v_gene: TRBV12-3/TRBV12-4; abundance: NA; len: 13; j_gene: TRBJ1-1; d_gene: NA; CDR3aa: CASSTTQGTEAFF; CDR3nt: TGTGCCAGCAGTACGACACAGGGCACTGAAGCTTTCTTT
v_gene: TRBV11-1; abundance: once; len: 14; j_gene: TRBJ1-2; d_gene: NA; CDR3aa: CASSPAPEDYGYTF; CDR3nt: TGTGCCAGCAGCCCGGCCCCAGAGGACTATGGCTACACCTTC
v_gene: TRBV28; abundance: NA; len: 16; j_gene: TRBJ2-1; d_gene: TRBD2; CDR3aa: CASSLSGRASYNEQFF; CDR3nt: TGTGCCAGCAGTTTGAGCGGGAGGGCCTCCTACAATGAGCAGTTCTTC
v_gene: TRBV10-3; abundance: NA; len: 14; j_gene: TRBJ1-1; d_gene: NA; CDR3aa: CAIRTPTGSTEAFF; CDR3nt: TGTGCCATCAGGACCCCTACAGGGAGCACTGAAGCTTTCTTT
v_gene: TRBV7-9; abundance: once; len: 12; j_gene: TRBJ2-7; d_gene: NA; CDR3aa: CASSAGLYEQYF; CDR3nt: TGTGCCAGCAGCGCGGGACTTTACGAGCAGTACTTC
v_gene: TRBV5-4; abundance: NA; len: 17; j_gene: TRBJ2-2; d_gene: NA; CDR3aa: CASSSEIRTSNTGELFF; CDR3nt: TGTGCCAGCAGCTCCGAAATCCGGACTTCGAACACCGGGGAGCTGTTTTTT
v_gene: TRBV5-5; abundance: NA; len: 14; j_gene: TRBJ2-5; d_gene: NA; CDR3aa: CASSLGPGTETQYF; CDR3nt: TGTGCCAGCAGCTTGGGGCCAGGTACTGAGACCCAGTACTTC
v_gene: TRBV5-6; abundance: NA; len: 19; j_gene: TRBJ2-3; d_gene: TRBD1; CDR3aa: CASSLDGLRGQGATDTQYF; CDR3nt: TGTGCCAGCAGCTTGGATGGACTGAGGGGACAGGGGGCCACAGATACGCAGTATTTT
v_gene: TRBV4-1; abundance: NA; len: 15; j_gene: TRBJ1-1; d_gene: NA; CDR3aa: CASSQELGGNTEAFF; CDR3nt: TGCGCCAGCAGCCAAGAATTGGGGGGGAACACTGAAGCTTTCTTT
v_gene: TRBV24-1; abundance: NA; len: 13; j_gene: TRBJ1-1; d_gene: NA; CDR3aa: CATRESGRGEAFF; CDR3nt: TGTGCCACCAGGGAGAGTGGGAGGGGTGAAGCTTTCTTT
v_gene: TRBV5-1; abundance: NA; len: 15; j_gene: TRBJ2-2; d_gene: TRBD2; CDR3aa: CASSLPAGTTGELFF; CDR3nt: TGCGCCAGCAGCTTGCCAGCGGGGACCACCGGGGAGCTGTTTTTT
v_gene: TRBV15; abundance: NA; len: 17; j_gene: TRBJ2-7; d_gene: TRBD1; CDR3aa: CATSRDASGGRSYEQYF; CDR3nt: TGTGCCACCAGCAGAGATGCATCAGGGGGTCGATCCTACGAGCAGTACTTC
v_gene: TRBV19; abundance: few; len: 15; j_gene: TRBJ2-1; d_gene: TRBD1; CDR3aa: CASSIPTGGYNEQFF; CDR3nt: TGTGCCAGTAGTATCCCGACAGGGGGCTACAATGAGCAGTTCTTC
v_gene: TRBV29-1; abundance: NA; len: 13; j_gene: TRBJ2-1; d_gene: NA; CDR3aa: CSVGVATYNEQFF; CDR3nt: TGCAGCGTCGGGGTCGCAACTTACAATGAGCAGTTCTTC
v_gene: TRBV7-9; abundance: once; len: 12; j_gene: TRBJ1-1; d_gene: TRBD1; CDR3aa: CASSFTRQGAFF; CDR3nt: TGTGCCAGCAGCTTTACCAGACAGGGAGCTTTCTTT
v_gene: TRBV11-2; abundance: NA; len: 12; j_gene: TRBJ1-1; d_gene: TRBD1; CDR3aa: CASSFRGQRYFF; CDR3nt: TGTGCCAGCAGCTTTCGGGGACAGAGGTATTTCTTT
v_gene: TRBV20-1; abundance: NA; len: 15; j_gene: TRBJ2-3; d_gene: TRBD2; CDR3aa: CSASKSGLAADTQYF; CDR3nt: TGCAGTGCTAGTAAATCCGGACTAGCTGCAGATACGCAGTATTTT
v_gene: TRBV28; abundance: once; len: 17; j_gene: TRBJ1-5; d_gene: TRBD1; CDR3aa: CASTATLDRVTNQPQHF; CDR3nt: TGTGCCAGCACTGCAACCTTAGACAGGGTCACAAATCAGCCCCAGCATTTT
v_gene: TRBV7-2; abundance: NA; len: 16; j_gene: TRBJ1-5; d_gene: NA; CDR3aa: CASSLGGGHVGQPQHF; CDR3nt: TGTGCCAGCAGTCTCGGCGGGGGCCATGTAGGTCAGCCCCAGCATTTT
v_gene: TRBV16; abundance: NA; len: 12; j_gene: TRBJ1-6; d_gene: NA; CDR3aa: CASSQSREALHF; CDR3nt: TGTGCCAGCAGCCAATCAAGGGAGGCCCTCCACTTT
v_gene: TRBV11-2; abundance: NA; len: 11; j_gene: TRBJ1-1; d_gene: NA; CDR3aa: CASSRGTEAFF; CDR3nt: TGTGCCAGCAGCCGGGGCACTGAAGCTTTCTTT
v_gene: TRBV29-1; abundance: NA; len: 12; j_gene: TRBJ2-7; d_gene: NA; CDR3aa: CSVEGGAKRQYF; CDR3nt: TGCAGCGTTGAGGGGGGGGCCAAAAGGCAGTACTTC
v_gene: TRBV20-1; abundance: NA; len: 13; j_gene: TRBJ1-1; d_gene: TRBD1; CDR3aa: CSASGQGLTEAFF; CDR3nt: TGCAGTGCTAGTGGACAGGGGTTAACTGAAGCTTTCTTT
v_gene: TRBV6-5; abundance: NA; len: 14; j_gene: TRBJ2-7; d_gene: NA; CDR3aa: CASSYGVSAYEQYF; CDR3nt: TGTGCCAGCAGTTACGGTGTTAGCGCTTACGAGCAGTACTTC
v_gene: TRBV7-3; abundance: NA; len: 15; j_gene: TRBJ1-3; d_gene: NA; CDR3aa: CASSLHGGVGNTIYF; CDR3nt: TGTGCCAGCAGCTTACACGGGGGGGTTGGAAACACCATATATTTT
v_gene: TRBV27; abundance: NA; len: 16; j_gene: TRBJ1-5; d_gene: NA; CDR3aa: CASSLGRGTGNQPQHF; CDR3nt: TGTGCCAGCAGTTTGGGCCGGGGAACGGGCAATCAGCCCCAGCATTTT
v_gene: TRBV20-1; abundance: NA; len: 17; j_gene: TRBJ2-7; d_gene: NA; CDR3aa: CSASSWGDPQGKHEQYF; CDR3nt: TGCAGTGCTAGTTCCTGGGGGGATCCACAGGGGAAACACGAGCAGTACTTC
v_gene: TRBV27; abundance: NA; len: 15; j_gene: TRBJ1-1; d_gene: TRBD1; CDR3aa: CASSPYGQGATEAFF; CDR3nt: TGTGCCAGCAGTCCGTACGGACAGGGGGCAACTGAAGCTTTCTTT
v_gene: TRBV5-1; abundance: NA; len: 15; j_gene: TRBJ2-3; d_gene: NA; CDR3aa: CASSGSRYGTDTQYF; CDR3nt: TGCGCCAGCAGTGGTTCCCGCTACGGCACAGATACGCAGTATTTT
v_gene: TRBV11-3; abundance: once; len: 16; j_gene: TRBJ1-1; d_gene: TRBD1; CDR3aa: CASSPGTGESGTEAFF; CDR3nt: TGTGCCAGCAGCCCCGGGACAGGGGAAAGTGGTACTGAAGCTTTCTTT
v_gene: TRBV19; abundance: NA; len: 15; j_gene: TRBJ2-5; d_gene: NA; CDR3aa: CASRTSGQYQETQYF; CDR3nt: TGTGCCAGTAGGACCTCTGGACAGTACCAAGAGACCCAGTACTTC
v_gene: TRBV28; abundance: NA; len: 14; j_gene: TRBJ2-7; d_gene: NA; CDR3aa: CASSKWVPGGEQYF; CDR3nt: TGTGCCAGCAGTAAATGGGTGCCTGGGGGGGAGCAGTACTTC
v_gene: TRBV4-3; abundance: NA; len: 15; j_gene: TRBJ1-2; d_gene: NA; CDR3aa: CASSQGPQAGYGYTF; CDR3nt: TGCGCCAGCAGCCAAGGACCCCAGGCGGGCTATGGCTACACCTTC
v_gene: TRBV28; abundance: few; len: 15; j_gene: TRBJ2-3; d_gene: TRBD2; CDR3aa: CASSDWRGATDTQYF; CDR3nt: TGTGCCAGCAGCGACTGGCGGGGGGCCACAGATACGCAGTATTTT
v_gene: TRBV24-1; abundance: NA; len: 15; j_gene: TRBJ2-5; d_gene: TRBD2; CDR3aa: CATSDRTSGLETQYF; CDR3nt: TGTGCCACCAGTGACAGGACTAGCGGGCTAGAGACCCAGTACTTC